This T cell receptor beta chain was identified during a study of blood T cell repertoires in COVID-19. For the study at large: Researchers got acute and convalescent COVID-19 samples from the United States, Italy and Spain. In each case, the material was cDNA or gDNA derived from T cells, B-cell-depleted T cells, or PBMCs.

In the original workflow: Researchers report that nucleated cell counts were estimated from reference gene primer amplification. The data were produced by immunoSEQ multiplex PCR, yet TCRdb's version contains in-frame clones alone and is incomplete. The V and J calls and clone size come from that table; D and trimming were worked out from the DNA. The sample has about 250,000 clones, 70% to 90% seen once. With 5 bases removed from V and 9 bases from J, the gap between germline ends came to 14 bases. The germline CDR1 and CDR2 sequences are MNHEY and SVGAGI. This CDR3 is 13 amino acids long. A Seattle source enrolled patients during active infection and followed them longitudinally.

Sequencing was done on a sample of peripheral blood. This chain connects TRBV6-5 to TRBJ2-1, with D possibly matching TRBD2 (6 bases). The TCR was taken from a woman aged 25 to 39 with COVID-19, enrolled during active disease. CDR3 in DNA: TGTGCCAGCAGTCCCGGCCAGGGAGGTGAGCAGTTCTTC. Its protein is CASSPGQGGEQFF.